Presented here are 7 T cell receptor beta chains from one specimen sequenced in a study of regulatory T cells in long-lasting Graves disease. Arm-PCR of CDR3 regions and iRepertoire HTBI primers were the basis on which TCR beta libraries were built. TCRdb re-called the multiplex PCR reads through MiXCR, storing one row per CDR3 protein. The sample yields 360,000 or so distinct CDR3 sequences, 15% to 20% seen once. Time point meaning: newly diagnosed GD, antithyroid drugs for less than 3 months. The TCR library was made from RNA extracted from PBMCs. The data were also submitted as part of a second study, on T cells in Graves' hyperthyroidism and ophthalmopathy.

The sequencing used peripheral blood mononuclear cells (PBMCs), collected at new diagnosis, from a patient treated with antithyroid drugs. The receptors stem from a woman aged 18-29 years with Graves disease.

A remark on this clonotype: This clone may be a read error of a much larger clone one base away. J is TRBJ1-5 and V is TRBV10-3; maybe TRBD1 (5 bases). Germline-derived CDR1 and CDR2 are ENHRY and SYGVKD. This CDR3 spans 13 amino acids. V was trimmed by 4 bases and J by 3 bases, leaving 7 bases between them. The DNA of the CDR3 is TGTGCCATCAGTGGAGGGGACAATCAGCCCCAGCATTTT. The encoded protein is CAISGGDNQPQHF.

The rearrangement uses TRBV6-1 and TRBJ1-6, with 7 bases fitting TRBD1. Germline V CDR1 and CDR2: MNHNS, SASEGT. This CDR3 region has 13 residues. V was clipped by 4 bases and J by 9 bases; unmatched bases: 3. CDR3 amino acids: CASSATGVSPLHF. The CDR3 DNA sequence: TGTGCCAGCAGTGCAACAGGGGTTTCACCCCTCCACTTT.

This clonotype was seen ten or more times. The CDR3 sequence is CASSQGVWENTEAFF. DNA of the CDR3: TGCGCCAGCAGCCAAGGGGTTTGGGAAAACACTGAAGCTTTCTTT. The J gene is TRBJ1-1, the V gene TRBV4-1; D gene uncertain. Trimming took 1 base from V and 2 from J, leaving 11 bases between them. CDR1 and CDR2 from the germline V gene are MGHRA and YSYEKL. This CDR3 spans 15 amino acids.

CDR3 sequence (DNA): TGTGCCAGCAGGGGGCAGACTAATTCACCCCTCCACTTT. Amino acids: CASRGQTNSPLHF. The chain is built from TRBV2 and TRBJ1-6, with a tentative D call TRBD1 (5 bases). CDR3 length equals 13 residues. Trimming took 6 bases from V and 6 from J, leaving 9 bases between them. The germline CDR1 and CDR2 sequences are SNHLY and FYNNEI.

About this clonotype itself: This sequence may be a read error, since a much larger clone differs from it by one base. The J gene is TRBJ2-3, the V gene TRBV7-2; 7 bases agree with TRBD2. Germline-derived CDR1 and CDR2 are SGHTA and FQGNSA. This CDR3 comprises 18 residues. J was trimmed by 2 bases and V by 2 bases; bases with no gene match: 13. The CDR3 DNA reads TGTGCCAGCAGCTTAAGATATTGGAGCGGGGTAACCACAGATACGCAGTATTTT. Its translation: CASSLRYWSGVTTDTQYF.

The chain joins TRBV7-9 to TRBJ1-3; D uncertain. V was cut by 1 base and J by 6 bases, with 16 bases left in between. The CDR3 runs to 16 residues. The germline CDR1 and CDR2 sequences are SEHNR and FQNEAQ (reference sequence). The CDR3 loop is CASSLVLSRQENTIYF. CDR3 coding DNA: TGTGCCAGCAGCTTAGTGCTCTCGAGGCAGGAAAACACCATATATTTT.

This clonotype was picked up many times. This chain joins TRBV12-5 and TRBJ1-5; weak D call: TRBD1 (5 bases). CDR1 is LGHNT and CDR2 is FRNRAP in the germline V gene. This CDR3 has 18 residues. Trimming left V 2 bases short and J 0 bases short, with 17 bases between. The CDR3 DNA is TGTGCTAGTGGTTTGTTTTTCGGGACTAATAATAGCAATCAGCCCCAGCATTTT. It specifies CASGLFFGTNNSNQPQHF.